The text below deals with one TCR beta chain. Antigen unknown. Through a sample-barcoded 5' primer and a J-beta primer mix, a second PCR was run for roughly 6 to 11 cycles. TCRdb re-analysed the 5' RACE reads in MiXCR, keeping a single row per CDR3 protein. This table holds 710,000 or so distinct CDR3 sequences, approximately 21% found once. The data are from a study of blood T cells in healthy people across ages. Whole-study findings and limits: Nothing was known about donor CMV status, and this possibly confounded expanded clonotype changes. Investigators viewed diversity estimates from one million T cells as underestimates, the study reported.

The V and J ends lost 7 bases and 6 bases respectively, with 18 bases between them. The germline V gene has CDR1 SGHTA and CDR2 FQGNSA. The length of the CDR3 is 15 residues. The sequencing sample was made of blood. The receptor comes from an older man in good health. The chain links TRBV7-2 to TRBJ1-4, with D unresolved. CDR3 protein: CASTLTFRPDEKLFF. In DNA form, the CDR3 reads TGTGCCAGCACCCTGACGTTTCGCCCCGATGAAAAACTGTTTTTT.